This T cell receptor beta chain is from a study of regulatory T cells in long-lasting Graves disease. The CDR3 consists of 16 residues. V lost 0 bases and J lost 4, with 14 bases in between. The germline gives CDR1 SGDLS, CDR2 YYNGEE. The time point denotes: persistent/refractory GD, antithyroid drugs over 5 years with positive TRAb. Extracted RNA from PBMCs served as the source of the TCR library. TCR beta libraries were built with iRepertoire HTBI primers and Arm-PCR of CDR3 regions. TCRdb recomputed calls from the multiplex PCR reads with MiXCR, one row per CDR3 protein. The sample contains roughly 700,000 distinct CDR3 sequences, 30% of which appear only once.

The receptor was isolated from a female donor with Graves disease. Specimen: peripheral blood mononuclear cells (PBMCs), collected when the disease was refractory, from a patient treated with antithyroid drugs. The rearrangement uses TRBV9 and TRBJ1-3; a weak D match, TRBD1 (5 bases). CDR3: CASSVGDQGFGNTIYF. The CDR3 DNA is TGTGCCAGCAGCGTAGGCGACCAGGGCTTCGGAAACACCATATATTTT.